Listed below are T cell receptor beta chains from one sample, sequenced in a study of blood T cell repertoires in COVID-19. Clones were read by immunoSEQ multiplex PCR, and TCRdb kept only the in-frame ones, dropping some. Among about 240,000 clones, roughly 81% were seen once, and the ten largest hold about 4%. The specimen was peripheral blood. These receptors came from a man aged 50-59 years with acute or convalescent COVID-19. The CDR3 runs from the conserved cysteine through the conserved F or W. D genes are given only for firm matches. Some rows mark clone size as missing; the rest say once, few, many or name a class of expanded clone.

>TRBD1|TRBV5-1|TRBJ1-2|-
TGCGCCAGCAGCTTGGCCAGGGGGGCGAACTATGGCTACACCTTC
CASSLARGANYGYTF
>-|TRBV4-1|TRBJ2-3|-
TGCGCCAGCAGCCAAGATGGACTGGGTAGCACAGATACGCAGTATTTT
CASSQDGLGSTDTQYF
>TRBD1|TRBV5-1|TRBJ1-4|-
TGCGCCAGCAGCGAGGAGGGACAGTCTTTAGAAAAACTGTTTTTT
CASSEEGQSLEKLFF
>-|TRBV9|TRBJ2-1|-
TGTGCCAGCAGCAATCAGTTAGGGGGAGATGAGCAGTTCTTC
CASSNQLGGDEQFF
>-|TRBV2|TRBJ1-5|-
TGTGCCAGCAGTGGACAGATTAGCAATCAGCCCCAGCATTTT
CASSGQISNQPQHF
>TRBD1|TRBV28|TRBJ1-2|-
TGTGCCAGTGGTCAAACAGGGGGGGGATATGGCTACACCTTC
CASGQTGGGYGYTF
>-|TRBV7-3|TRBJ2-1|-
TGTGCCAGCAGCCTCCACCCGGGGTCCTACAATGAGCAGTTCTTC
CASSLHPGSYNEQFF
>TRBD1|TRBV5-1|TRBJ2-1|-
TGCGCCAGCAGCTTGGAGGGACAGGGGAACAATGAGCAGTTCTTC
CASSLEGQGNNEQFF
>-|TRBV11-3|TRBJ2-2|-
TGTGCCAGCAGCTTGGAGGACAGCACCGGGGAGCTGTTTTTT
CASSLEDSTGELFF
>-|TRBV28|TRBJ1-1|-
TGTGCCAGCAGTTTAGGGGGGACGAGGGGCACTGAAGCTTTCTTT
CASSLGGTRGTEAFF
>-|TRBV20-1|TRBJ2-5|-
TGCAGTGCTAGACCCGCGGAGACCCAGTACTTC
CSARPAETQYF
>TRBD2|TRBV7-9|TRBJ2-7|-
TGTGCCAGCAGCTTAGGGCTAGCGGTTACCAATAGCTACGAGCAGTACTTC
CASSLGLAVTNSYEQYF
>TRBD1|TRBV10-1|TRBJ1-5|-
TGCGCCAGCAAAAGGTGGGGACAGGGGGCAAGGGAGCCCCAGCATTTT
CASKRWGQGAREPQHF
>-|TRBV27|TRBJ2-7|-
TGTGCCAGCAGTTTATCACGTTACAACGAGCAGTACTTC
CASSLSRYNEQYF
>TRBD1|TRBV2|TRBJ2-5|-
TGTGCCAGCAGTGAAAATGCCCGGACAGGGGAGACCCAGTACTTC
CASSENARTGETQYF
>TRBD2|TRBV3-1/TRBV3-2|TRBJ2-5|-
TGTGCCAGCAGCCAAGCGGGGGGGCTTCAAGAGACCCAGTACTTC
CASSQAGGLQETQYF
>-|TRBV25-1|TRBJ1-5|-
TGTGCCACCTCTCGGGGGGGCAATCAGCCCCAGCATTTT
CATSRGGNQPQHF
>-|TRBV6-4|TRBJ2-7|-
TGTGCCAGCAGTGAGTCAGGGATAAGCGAGCAGTACTTC
CASSESGISEQYF
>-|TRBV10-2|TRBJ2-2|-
TGCGCCAGTAGCCGTCTGAATAAGAACACCGGGGAGCTGTTTTTT
CASSRLNKNTGELFF
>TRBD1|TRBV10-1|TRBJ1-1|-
TGCGCCAGCAGTGAAGGGACAGGACCCGGAGGCACTGAAGCTTTCTTT
CASSEGTGPGGTEAFF
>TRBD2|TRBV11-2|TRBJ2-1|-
TGTGCCAGCAGCTTAAGCGGGGATCGAGGAAATGAGCAGTTCTTC
CASSLSGDRGNEQFF
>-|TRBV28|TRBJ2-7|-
TGTGCCAGCACCCAATCCCCCAGTTACGAGCAGTACTTC
CASTQSPSYEQYF
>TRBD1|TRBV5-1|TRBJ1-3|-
TGCGCCAGCAGCTCAACCACAGGGGGCTTTGGAAACACCATATATTTT
CASSSTTGGFGNTIYF
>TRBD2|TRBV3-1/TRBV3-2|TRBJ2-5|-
TGTGCCAGCAGCTCCCGGACCAGCGGGAGCGGAGAGACCCAGTACTTC
CASSSRTSGSGETQYF
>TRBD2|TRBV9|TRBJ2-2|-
TGTGCCAGCAGCACCCAAGCGGGAGTCCCCGGTCCCGGGGAGCTGTTTTTT
CASSTQAGVPGPGELFF
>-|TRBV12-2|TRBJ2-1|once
TGTGCAAGTCGCTTAGGGAGGGTCCGGGACAGGGGGCTAGTCTGGCAGTTCTTC
CASRLGRVRDRGLVWQFF
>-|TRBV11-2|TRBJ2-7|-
TGTGCCAGCAGCTTAGATTTGGGGCGATTTGAGCAGTACTTC
CASSLDLGRFEQYF
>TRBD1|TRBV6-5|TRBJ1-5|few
TGTGCCAGCATGAAGGGACAGGGAGGTTTTGGGCCCCAGCATTTT
CASMKGQGGFGPQHF
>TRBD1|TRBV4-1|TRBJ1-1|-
TGCGCCAGCAGCTTCGGGACAGGGGGCACTGAAGCTTTCTTT
CASSFGTGGTEAFF
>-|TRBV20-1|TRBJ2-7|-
TGCAGTGCGCCTAACCGCTACGAGCAGTACTTC
CSAPNRYEQYF
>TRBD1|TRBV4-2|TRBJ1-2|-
TGTGCCAGCAGCCAAGCCGGACAGGGGGCTAACTATGGCTACACCTTC
CASSQAGQGANYGYTF
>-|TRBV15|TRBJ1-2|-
TGTGCCACCAGCAGGGGGTCCAGGGGAGCTAACTATGGCTACACCTTC
CATSRGSRGANYGYTF
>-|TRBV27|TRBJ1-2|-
TGTGCCAGCAGTTTATCCGGCTATGGCTACACCTTC
CASSLSGYGYTF
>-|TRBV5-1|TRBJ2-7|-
TGCGCCAGCAGAGCGGCAGCAATCTCCTACGAGCAGTACTTC
CASRAAAISYEQYF
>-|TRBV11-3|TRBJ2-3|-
TGTGCCAGCAGCCCACGACTAGGAGGGTTGACAGATACGCAGTATTTT
CASSPRLGGLTDTQYF
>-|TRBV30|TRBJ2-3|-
TGTGCCTGGTTGAGTAGCGATACGCAGTATTTT
CAWLSSDTQYF
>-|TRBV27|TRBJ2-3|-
TGTGCCAGCAGTTTTTCTGGCGGGGGCACAGATACGCAGTATTTT
CASSFSGGGTDTQYF
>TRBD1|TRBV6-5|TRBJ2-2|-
TGTGCCAGCGTAAGGGACAGGGTGAACACCGGGGAGCTGTTTTTT
CASVRDRVNTGELFF
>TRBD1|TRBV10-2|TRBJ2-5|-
TGCGCCAGCCTGGGACAGGACGAACCCGGGGGCCAAGAGACCCAGTACTTC
CASLGQDEPGGQETQYF
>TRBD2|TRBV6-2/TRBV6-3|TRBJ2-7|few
TGTGCCAGCAGTCGTCCGGGACTAGCGGGAGTTTCCTACGAGCAGTACTTC
CASSRPGLAGVSYEQYF
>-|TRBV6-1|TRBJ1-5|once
TGTGCCAGCAGTGAACTCCGGGGGGGCAATCAGCCCCAGCATTTT
CASSELRGGNQPQHF
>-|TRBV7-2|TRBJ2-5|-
TGTGCCAGCAGCTTAGGTCCGAGAGAGACCCAGTACTTC
CASSLGPRETQYF
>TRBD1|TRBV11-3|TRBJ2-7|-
TGTGCCAGCAGCCCCAGGGGGTCCTACGAGCAGTACTTC
CASSPRGSYEQYF
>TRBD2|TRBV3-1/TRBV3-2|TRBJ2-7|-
TGTGCCAGCAGTAGGGGACTAGCGGGATCCTACGAGCAGTACTTC
CASSRGLAGSYEQYF
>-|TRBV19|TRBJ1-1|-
TGTGCCAGTAGTGCCTGGCTCCCCGAATTTGTTTTCTTT
CASSAWLPEFVFF
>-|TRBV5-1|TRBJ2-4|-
TGCGCCAGCAGCTTGGGGGAGGATGTGAACATTCAGTACTTC
CASSLGEDVNIQYF
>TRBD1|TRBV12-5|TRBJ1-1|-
TGTGCTAGTGCCGCGACAGGGGGCTGGACTGAAGCTTTCTTT
CASAATGGWTEAFF
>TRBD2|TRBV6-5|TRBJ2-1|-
TGTGCCAGCAGTTCCGGGACTAGCTGGTACAATGAGCAGTTCTTC
CASSSGTSWYNEQFF
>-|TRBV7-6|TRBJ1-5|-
TGTGCCAGCAGCTTAGGGGCGAATAGCAATCAGCCCCAGCATTTT
CASSLGANSNQPQHF
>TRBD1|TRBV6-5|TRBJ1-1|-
TGTGCCAGCAGTTTTGACAGGGACCGAGCAGCTTTCTTT
CASSFDRDRAAFF
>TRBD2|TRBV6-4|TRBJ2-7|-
TGTGCCAGTTCCTACGGGACTAGCGGGAGAAGAACCTACGAGCAGTACTTC
CASSYGTSGRRTYEQYF
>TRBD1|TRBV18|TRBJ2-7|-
TGTGCCAGCTCACCACCTCGGACAGGGAACCACGAGCAGTACTTC
CASSPPRTGNHEQYF
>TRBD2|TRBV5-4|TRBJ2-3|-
TGTGCCAGCAGCTCTACTAGCGGGAGCCCAGATACGCAGTATTTT
CASSSTSGSPDTQYF
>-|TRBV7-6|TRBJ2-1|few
TGTGCCAGCAGCTCAGCAGGTTCACACGGGGAGCAGTTCTTC
CASSSAGSHGEQFF